The sequence of this T cell receptor beta chain was determined in a study of T cell repertoires in cytomegalovirus infection. Overall study context: Public TCR beta signatures marked donors with CMV infection and the matching HLA. Study-level points and caveats: People with CMV and the relevant HLA were identified by cumulative public TCR beta family frequency.

MiXCR was run by TCRdb on the reads, yielding one entry per CDR3 protein. The sample yields about 570,000 distinct CDR3 sequences, around two fifths seen once. In its sample, this clonotype was seen once. No antigen is known for it. A junction end diverges from the germline sequence, so it may reflect a read error. This clonotype was obtained from a human donor in good health (CMV status not recorded). Some clones in this sample may be carry-over from other donors' samples. The source was cultured PBMCs, collected from culture after CMV antigen stimulation.

Here the CDR3 reads CASSSNWNTGELFF. DNA of the CDR3: TGTGCTAGCAGCTCCAATTGGAACACCGGGGAGCTGTTTTTT. The chain combines TRBV7-9 with TRBJ2-2, with D unresolved. Germline V gene sequence: CDR1 SEHNR, CDR2 FQNEAQ (reference sequence). The length of the CDR3 is 14 residues. The full variable domain, rest sourced from reference TRBV7-9 and TRBJ2-2, is DTGVSQNPRHKITKRGQNVTFRCDPISEHNRLYWYRQTLGQGPEFLTYFQNEAQLEKSRLLSDRFSAERPKGSFSTLEIQRTEQGDSAMYLCASSSNWNTGELFFGEGSRLTVL.